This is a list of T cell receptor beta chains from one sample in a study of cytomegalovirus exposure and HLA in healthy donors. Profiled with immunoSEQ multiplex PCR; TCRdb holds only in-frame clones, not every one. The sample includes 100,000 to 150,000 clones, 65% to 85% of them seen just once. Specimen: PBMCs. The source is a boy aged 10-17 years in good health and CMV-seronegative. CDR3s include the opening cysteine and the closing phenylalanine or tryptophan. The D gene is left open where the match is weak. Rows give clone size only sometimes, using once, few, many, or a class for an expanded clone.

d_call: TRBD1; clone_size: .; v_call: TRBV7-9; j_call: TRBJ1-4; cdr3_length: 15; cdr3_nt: TGTGCCAGCAGCGATTACAGGGGGGATTTTGAAAAACTGTTTTTT; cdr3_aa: CASSDYRGDFEKLFF
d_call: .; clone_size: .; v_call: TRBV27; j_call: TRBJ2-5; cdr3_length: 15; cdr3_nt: TGTGCCAGCAGTTTTCTACCAACGACTGAAGAGACCCAGTACTTC; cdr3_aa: CASSFLPTTEETQYF
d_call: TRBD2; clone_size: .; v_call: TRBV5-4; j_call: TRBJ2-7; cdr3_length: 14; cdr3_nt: TGTGCCAGCAGCCCGGGGGGATCCCGTGCCGAGCAGTACTTC; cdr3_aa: CASSPGGSRAEQYF
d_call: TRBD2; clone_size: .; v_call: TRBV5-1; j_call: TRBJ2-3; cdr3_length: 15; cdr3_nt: TGCGCCAGCAGCCCAGGACTAGGACGCACAGATACGCAGTATTTT; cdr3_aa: CASSPGLGRTDTQYF
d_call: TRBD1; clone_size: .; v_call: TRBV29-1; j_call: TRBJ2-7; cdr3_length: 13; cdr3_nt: TGCAGCGTAATGACAGGGGATTACTACGAGCAGTACTTC; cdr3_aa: CSVMTGDYYEQYF
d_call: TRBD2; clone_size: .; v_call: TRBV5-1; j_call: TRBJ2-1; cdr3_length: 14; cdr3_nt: TGCGCCAGCAGCCCTGGGACTAGCGGACTGGGGCAGTTCTTC; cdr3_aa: CASSPGTSGLGQFF
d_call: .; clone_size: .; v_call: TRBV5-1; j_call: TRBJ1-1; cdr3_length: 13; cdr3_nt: TGCGCCAGCACCTTGGGGGCTTCCACTGAAGCTTTCTTT; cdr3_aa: CASTLGASTEAFF
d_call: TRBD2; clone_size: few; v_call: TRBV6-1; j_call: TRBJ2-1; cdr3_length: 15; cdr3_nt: TGTGCCAGCACCCTGCTAGCGGGAGTAGACAATGAGCAGTTCTTC; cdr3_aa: CASTLLAGVDNEQFF
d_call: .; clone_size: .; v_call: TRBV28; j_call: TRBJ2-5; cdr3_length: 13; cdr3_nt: TGTGCCGGTTCGGGGAACATCCAAGAGACCCAGTACTTC; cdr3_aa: CAGSGNIQETQYF
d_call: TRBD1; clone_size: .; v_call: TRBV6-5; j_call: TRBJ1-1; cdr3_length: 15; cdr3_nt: TGTGCCAGCAGTTACTCGAAAGGGGGCGCGGGTGAAGCTTTCTTT; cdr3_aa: CASSYSKGGAGEAFF
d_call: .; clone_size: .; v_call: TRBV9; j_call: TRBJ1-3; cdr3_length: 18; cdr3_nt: TGTGCCAGCAGCGTAGCAAGTTGGGCCCGGCTTGCTGGAAACACCATATATTTT; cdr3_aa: CASSVASWARLAGNTIYF
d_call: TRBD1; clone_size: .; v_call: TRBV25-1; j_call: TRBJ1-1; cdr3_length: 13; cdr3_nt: TGTGCCACTTCGTCAGGGGGTTGGACTGAAGCTTTCTTT; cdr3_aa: CATSSGGWTEAFF
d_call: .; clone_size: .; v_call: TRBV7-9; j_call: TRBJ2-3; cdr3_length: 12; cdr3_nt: TGTGCCAGCAGCCCTAGAGGGGATACGCAGTATTTT; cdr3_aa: CASSPRGDTQYF
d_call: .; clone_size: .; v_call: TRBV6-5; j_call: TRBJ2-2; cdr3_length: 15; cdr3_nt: TGTGCCAGCAGATTACAGCTACCGAACACCGGGGAGCTGTTTTTT; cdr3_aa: CASRLQLPNTGELFF
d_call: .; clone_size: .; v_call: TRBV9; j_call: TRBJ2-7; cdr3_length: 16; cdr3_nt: TGTGCCAGCAGCGCCCGACGGGGCGGGGGCCTCTACGAGCAGTACTTC; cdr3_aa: CASSARRGGGLYEQYF
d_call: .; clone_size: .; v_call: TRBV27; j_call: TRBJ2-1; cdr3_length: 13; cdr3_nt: TGTGCCAGCAGCTTATCGCAGATGAATGAGCAGTTCTTC; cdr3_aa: CASSLSQMNEQFF
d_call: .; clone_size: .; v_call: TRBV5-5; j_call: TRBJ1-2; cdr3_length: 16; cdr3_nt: TGTGCCAGCAGCTTGGGAGGGGGTAAAGGGAACTATGGCTACACCTTC; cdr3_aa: CASSLGGGKGNYGYTF
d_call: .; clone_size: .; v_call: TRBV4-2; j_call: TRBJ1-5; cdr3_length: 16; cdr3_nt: TGTGCCAGCAGCCAAGAGACGGGGGGGCGCAATCAGCCCCAGCATTTT; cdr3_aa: CASSQETGGRNQPQHF
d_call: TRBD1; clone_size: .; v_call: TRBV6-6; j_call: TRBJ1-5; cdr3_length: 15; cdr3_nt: TGTGCCAGCAGTTCAGGGGGCGTTATGAATCAGCCCCAGCATTTT; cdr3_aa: CASSSGGVMNQPQHF
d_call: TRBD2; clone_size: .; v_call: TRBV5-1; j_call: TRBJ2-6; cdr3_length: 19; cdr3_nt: TGCGCCAGCAGCCCCGGACTAGCGGGGGCAAGCTCTGGGGCCAACGTCCTGACTTTC; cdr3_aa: CASSPGLAGASSGANVLTF
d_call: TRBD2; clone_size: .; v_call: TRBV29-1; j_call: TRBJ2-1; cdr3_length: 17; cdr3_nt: TGCAGCGTTGAAGACACATCTAGCGGGAGCCCGCTCCGTGAGCAGTTCTTC; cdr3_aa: CSVEDTSSGSPLREQFF
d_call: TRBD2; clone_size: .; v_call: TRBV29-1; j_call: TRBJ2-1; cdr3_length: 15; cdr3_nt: TGCAGCGTTGATTCGGGGACTAGCAAGTACAATGAGCAGTTCTTC; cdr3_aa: CSVDSGTSKYNEQFF
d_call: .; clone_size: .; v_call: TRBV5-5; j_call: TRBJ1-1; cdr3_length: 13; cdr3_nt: TGTGCCAGCAGCTTGGAATGGGGCATGGAAGCTTTCTTT; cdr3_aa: CASSLEWGMEAFF
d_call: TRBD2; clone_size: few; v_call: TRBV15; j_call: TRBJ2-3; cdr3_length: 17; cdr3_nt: TGTGCCACCAGCAGAGATCTCGCTAGCGGGAGGTCAGATACGCAGTATTTT; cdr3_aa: CATSRDLASGRSDTQYF
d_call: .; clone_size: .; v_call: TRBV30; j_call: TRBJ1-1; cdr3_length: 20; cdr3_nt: TGTGCCTGGAGTCTTGGAGGGTATTACGGACCTTCTTCGACGAACACTGAAGCTTTCTTT; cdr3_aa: CAWSLGGYYGPSSTNTEAFF
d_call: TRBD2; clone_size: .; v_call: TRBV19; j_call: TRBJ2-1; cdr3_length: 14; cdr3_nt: TGTGCCAGTACTTGGGCTAGCGGGTACAATGAGCAGTTCTTC; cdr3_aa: CASTWASGYNEQFF
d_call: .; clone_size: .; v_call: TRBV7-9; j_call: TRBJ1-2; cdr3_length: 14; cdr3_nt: TGTGCCAGCAGCTTGCAGGCGTTTGGCTATGGCTACACCTTC; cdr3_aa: CASSLQAFGYGYTF
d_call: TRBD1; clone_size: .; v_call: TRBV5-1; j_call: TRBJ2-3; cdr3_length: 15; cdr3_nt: TGCGCCAGCAGCTCGGGACAGACTATCACAGATACGCAGTATTTT; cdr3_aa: CASSSGQTITDTQYF
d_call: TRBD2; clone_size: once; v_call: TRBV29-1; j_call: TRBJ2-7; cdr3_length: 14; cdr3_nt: TGCAGCGCCCAAGCGGGGGGGGGACACTACGAGCAGTACTTC; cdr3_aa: CSAQAGGGHYEQYF
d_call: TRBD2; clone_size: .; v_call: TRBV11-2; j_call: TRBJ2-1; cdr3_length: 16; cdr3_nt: TGTGCCAGCAGTCCTTTAGCGGGAGGGTCCTACAATGAGCAGTTCTTC; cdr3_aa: CASSPLAGGSYNEQFF
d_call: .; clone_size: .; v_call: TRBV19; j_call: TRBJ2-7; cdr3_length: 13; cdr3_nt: TGTGCCAGTAGTATCCCCAGGGCCCACGAGCAGTACTTC; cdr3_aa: CASSIPRAHEQYF
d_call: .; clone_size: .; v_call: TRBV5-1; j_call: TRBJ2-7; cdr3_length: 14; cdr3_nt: TGCGCCAGCAGCTTGGGAGGCTCCAACTACGAGCAGTACTTC; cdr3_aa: CASSLGGSNYEQYF
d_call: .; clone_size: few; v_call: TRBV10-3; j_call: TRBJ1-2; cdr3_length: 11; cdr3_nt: TGTGCCATCAGCGCAGGGAGGGGCTACACCTTC; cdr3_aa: CAISAGRGYTF
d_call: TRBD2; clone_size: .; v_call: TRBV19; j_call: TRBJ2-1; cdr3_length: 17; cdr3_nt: TGTGCCAGTAGTTTTACCCAGGGGACTAGCGCCGACAATGAGCAGTTCTTC; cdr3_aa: CASSFTQGTSADNEQFF
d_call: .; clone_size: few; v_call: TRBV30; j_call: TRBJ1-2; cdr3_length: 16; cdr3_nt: TGTGCCTGGAGCAAGAGGCGGACTAATTCTAACTATGGCTACACCTTC; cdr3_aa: CAWSKRRTNSNYGYTF
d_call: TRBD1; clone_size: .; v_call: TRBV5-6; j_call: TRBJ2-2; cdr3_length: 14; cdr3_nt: TGTGCCAGCAGCGCTGACAGGGAGATCGGGGAGCTGTTTTTT; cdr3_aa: CASSADREIGELFF
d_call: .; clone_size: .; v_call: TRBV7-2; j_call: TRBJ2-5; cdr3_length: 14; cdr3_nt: TGTGCCAGCAGATCCGGACAGCAACAAGAGACCCAGTACTTC; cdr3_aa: CASRSGQQQETQYF
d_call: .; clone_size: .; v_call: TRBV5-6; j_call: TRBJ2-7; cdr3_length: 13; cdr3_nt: TGTGCCAGCAGCTCTTCGGTTACCTACGAGCAGTACTTC; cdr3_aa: CASSSSVTYEQYF
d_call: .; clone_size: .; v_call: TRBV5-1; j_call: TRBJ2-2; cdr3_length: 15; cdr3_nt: TGCGCCAGCAGCTCAGCCGGGACACTCACCGGGGAGCTGTTTTTT; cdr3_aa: CASSSAGTLTGELFF
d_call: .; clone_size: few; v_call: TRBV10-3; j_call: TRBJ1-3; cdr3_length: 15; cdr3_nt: TGTGCCATCAGTGAGCCTCAGGTTTCGGGAAACACCATATATTTT; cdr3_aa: CAISEPQVSGNTIYF
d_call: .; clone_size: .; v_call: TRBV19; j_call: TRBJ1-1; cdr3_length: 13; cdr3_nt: TGTGCCAGTAGGTTACAGAGGAACACTGAAGCTTTCTTT; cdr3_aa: CASRLQRNTEAFF
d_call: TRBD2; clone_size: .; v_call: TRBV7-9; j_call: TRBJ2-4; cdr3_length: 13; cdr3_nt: TGTGCCAGCAGCTTGGGGGGGGTTGGCATTCAGTACTTC; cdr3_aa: CASSLGGVGIQYF
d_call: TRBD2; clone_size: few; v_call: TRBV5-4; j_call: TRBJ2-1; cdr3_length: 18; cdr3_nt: TGTGCCAGCAGCTTAGCACGAGTGACTAGCGGGAGGCCAAATGAGCAGTTCTTC; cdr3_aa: CASSLARVTSGRPNEQFF
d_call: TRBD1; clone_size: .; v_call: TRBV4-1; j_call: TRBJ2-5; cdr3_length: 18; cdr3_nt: TGCGCCAGCAGCCTTACCGCCGGACAGGGGGCTAGTGGAGAGACCCAGTACTTC; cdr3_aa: CASSLTAGQGASGETQYF
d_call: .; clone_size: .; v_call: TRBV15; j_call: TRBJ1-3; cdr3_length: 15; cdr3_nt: TGTGCCACCAGCAGAGATCTGGGCAAGGGAAACACCATATATTTT; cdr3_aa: CATSRDLGKGNTIYF
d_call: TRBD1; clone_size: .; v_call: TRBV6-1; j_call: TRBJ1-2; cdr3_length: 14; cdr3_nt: TGTGCCAGCAGTCCCATACAGGGGGCGGCTGGCTACACCTTC; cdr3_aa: CASSPIQGAAGYTF
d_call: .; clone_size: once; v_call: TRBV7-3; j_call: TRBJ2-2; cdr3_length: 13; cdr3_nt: TGTGCCAGCCAGGGGAGTAACACCGGGGAGCTGTTTTTT; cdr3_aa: CASQGSNTGELFF
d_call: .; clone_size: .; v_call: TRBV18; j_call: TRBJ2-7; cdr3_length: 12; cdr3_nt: TGTGCCAGCTCACCGCAGGGGTTCGAGCAGTACTTC; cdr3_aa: CASSPQGFEQYF
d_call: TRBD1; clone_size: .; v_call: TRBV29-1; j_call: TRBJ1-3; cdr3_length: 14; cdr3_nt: TGCAGCGTCGAGACAGGGATGTCTGGAAACACCATATATTTT; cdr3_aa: CSVETGMSGNTIYF
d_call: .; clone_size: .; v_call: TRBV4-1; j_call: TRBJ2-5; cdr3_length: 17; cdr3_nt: TGCGCCAGCAGCCAAGATTTCGTCACGAGCTTCCAAGAGACCCAGTACTTC; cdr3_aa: CASSQDFVTSFQETQYF
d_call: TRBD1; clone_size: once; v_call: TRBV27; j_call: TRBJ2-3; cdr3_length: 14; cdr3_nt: TGTGCCAGCAGTAGACAGGGGGTTATGGATACGCAGTATTTT; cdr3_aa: CASSRQGVMDTQYF
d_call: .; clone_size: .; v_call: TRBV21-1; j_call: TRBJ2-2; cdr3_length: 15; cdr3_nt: TGTGCCAGCACCCTGACAGGGGGAAACACCGGGGAGCTGTTTTTT; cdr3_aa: CASTLTGGNTGELFF
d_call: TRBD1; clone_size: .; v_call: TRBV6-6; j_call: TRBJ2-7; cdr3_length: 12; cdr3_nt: TGTGCCAGCAACCCAGGGGGATACGAGCAGTACTTC; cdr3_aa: CASNPGGYEQYF
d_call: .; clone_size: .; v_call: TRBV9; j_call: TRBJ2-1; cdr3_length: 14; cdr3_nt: TGTGCCAGCAGCGTAGGAGACTCCTCCGGTGAGCAGTTCTTC; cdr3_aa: CASSVGDSSGEQFF